Below are 19 T cell receptor beta chains sequenced from a single sample in a study of blood T cell repertoires in COVID-19. Produced via immunoSEQ multiplex PCR; TCRdb's table is partial and in-frame only. The sample yields roughly 120,000 clones, nearly 90% seen once. Sequencing was performed on peripheral blood. These TCRs come from a human donor in a cohort sampled during active COVID-19.

The chain employs TRBV29-1 and TRBJ2-3, with 14 bases identical to TRBD2. V lost 4 bases to trimming and J lost 4 bases; unmatched junction nucleotides: 7. This CDR3 region has 16 residues. CDR1 and CDR2 (germline): SQVTM, ANQGSEA. The CDR3 coding sequence is TGCAGCGTTGGAGGGACTAGCGGGAGTATCCCAGATACGCAGTATTTT. Its protein is CSVGGTSGSIPDTQYF.

The genes are TRBV6-6 and TRBJ2-1, with D possibly matching TRBD1 (5 bases). The CDR3 totals 15 residues. Germline lookup yields CDR1 MNHNY and CDR2 SVGAGI (reference sequence). Trimming took off 2 bases at V and 3 bases at J, with 11 bases between the two ends. CDR3 bases: TGTGCCAGCAGTTACGAAGGGGTGGGCTACAATGAGCAGTTCTTC. This translates into CASSYEGVGYNEQFF.

J is TRBJ1-5 and V is TRBV5-1; tentatively, D is TRBD1 (6 bases). V shed 1 base and J shed 0 bases, with 17 bases lying between them. From germline, CDR1 is SGHRS and CDR2 YFSETQ. The CDR3 contains 18 residues. The CDR3 sequence is CASSLRPTGMNSNQPQHF. The CDR3, as DNA: TGCGCCAGCAGCTTGCGTCCAACAGGGATGAATAGCAATCAGCCCCAGCATTTT.

The chain recombines TRBV6-2 or TRBV6-3 with TRBJ2-1, with D uncertain. The CDR3 runs 13 residues. With 0 bases removed from V and 6 bases from J, the gap between germline ends came to 6 bases. The germline CDR1 and CDR2 sequences are MNHEY and SVGEGT. As DNA, the CDR3 is TGTGCCAGCAGTTACTCCCGGGTCAATGAGCAGTTCTTC. Translated, it gives CASSYSRVNEQFF.

This clone was counted only a few times. The rearrangement uses TRBV21-1 and TRBJ2-2; the D segment call TRBD1 is taken from the table without a DNA check. TRBV21-1 is noted as a pseudogene. The CDR3 spans 18 residues. CDR3: CASSKQDTVTPNTGELFF. DNA for the CDR3: TGTGCCAGCAGCAAACAGGATACCGTTACACCTAACACCGGGGAGCTGTTTTTT.

Remarks on this clone: The junction shows a germline mismatch at one end, possibly a read error. J is TRBJ2-7 and V is TRBV3-1 (or the pseudogene TRBV3-2), with D perhaps matching TRBD2 (7 bases). This CDR3 comprises 12 residues. Looked up from germline, CDR1 is LGHDT and CDR2 is YNNKEL (reference sequence). The CDR3, as DNA: TGTGCCAGCAGCCCCCTAAGGGGGGGGGTCGCCTTC. This encodes CASSPLRGGVAF.

This chain links TRBV7-9 with TRBJ1-1; D possibly corresponds to TRBD1 (6 bases). The CDR3 length is 13 residues. The V end lost 5 bases, the J end lost 6 bases, and 13 bases lay between the germline ends. Germline V gives CDR1 SEHNR, CDR2 FQNEAQ (reference sequence). The CDR3 nucleotides are TGTGCCAGCAGCCTATCAGGGGATTCTGAAGCTTTCTTT. This encodes CASSLSGDSEAFF.

The chain joins TRBV27 to TRBJ1-6; D gene unclear. The germline gives CDR1 MNHEY, CDR2 SMNVEV (reference sequence). The CDR3 has 13 amino acids. The V gene lost 4 bases and the J gene lost 10 bases, with 11 bases spanning the gap. The CDR3 reads CASSSAFGSPLHF. CDR3 sequence (DNA): TGTGCCAGCAGTTCCGCCTTTGGCTCACCCCTCCACTTT.

The chain links TRBV5-6 to TRBJ1-1; TRBD1 agrees at 7 bases. CDR1 SGHDT and CDR2 YYEEEE come from the germline V gene. The CDR3 covers 14 residues. Trimming at V came to 0 bases and at J to 4 bases, leaving 3 bases not matched to a gene. CDR3 in amino acids: CASSLGDSITEAFF. The CDR3 nucleotides are TGTGCCAGCAGCTTGGGGGACAGTATCACTGAAGCTTTCTTT. The full variable domain, rest sourced from reference TRBV5-6 and TRBJ1-1, is DAGVTQSPTHLIKTRGQQVTLRCSPKSGHDTVSWYQQALGQGPQFIFQYYEEEERQRGNFPDRFSGHQFPNYSSELNVNALLLGDSALYLCASSLGDSITEAFFGQGTRLTVV.

The rearrangement uses TRBV5-8 and TRBJ1-2; D gene unclear. The CDR3 totals 13 residues. Trimming pared 3 bases from V and 4 bases from J, leaving 10 bases between. Germline V lookup: CDR1 SGHTS, CDR2 YDEGEE. The CDR3 DNA is TGTGCCAGCAGCTCCTGGGAGACCTATGGCTACACCTTC. Translated, it gives CASSSWETYGYTF.

V is TRBV5-1 and J is TRBJ2-5; no reliable D call. Germline V gives CDR1 SGHRS, CDR2 YFSETQ. V lost 0 bases and J 2 bases, leaving 8 bases between the germline ends. The CDR3 runs 14 residues. CDR3 in DNA: TGCGCCAGCAGCTTGGCCGCACAGCAAGAGACCCAGTACTTC. It yields the protein CASSLAAQQETQYF.

The V and J genes are TRBV27 and TRBJ2-7; D possibly corresponds to TRBD1 (6 bases). Germline lookup yields CDR1 MNHEY and CDR2 SMNVEV (reference sequence). This CDR3 region has 14 residues. V lost 5 bases, J lost 0 bases, and 11 bases lay in between. The DNA for the CDR3 is TGTGCCAGCAGTCGAGGGGGTAGCTCCTACGAGCAGTACTTC. Translating it yields CASSRGGSSYEQYF.

The chain uses TRBV18 and TRBJ2-1, with TRBD1 matching over 8 bases. This CDR3 is 16 amino acids long. Germline V gene sequence: CDR1 KGHSH, CDR2 LQKENI. Trimming removed 4 bases from V and 5 bases from J; junction bases left unmatched: 10. The CDR3 DNA is TGTGCCAGCTCACTCCGACCCGGGACAGGAAACAATGAGCAGTTCTTC. Its translation is CASSLRPGTGNNEQFF.

The gene calls are TRBV7-9 and TRBJ2-6, with unresolved D. Germline V gives CDR1 SEHNR, CDR2 FQNEAQ (reference sequence). V gave up 1 base and J gave up 0 bases, with 4 bases separating them. The CDR3 loop spans 15 amino acids. CDR3 residues: CASSLVSSGANVLTF. The DNA of the CDR3 is TGTGCCAGCAGCTTAGTGAGCTCTGGGGCCAACGTCCTGACTTTC.

The table lists this clone with a few counts. The chain carries TRBV14 and TRBJ2-2, with D unclear. The CDR3 totals 15 residues. Looked up from germline, CDR1 is SGHDN and CDR2 is FVKESK. Trimming removed 1 base at V and 3 bases at J, with 9 bases between. The CDR3 protein is CASSQAPGYTGELFF. CDR3 bases: TGTGCCAGCAGCCAAGCCCCAGGCTACACCGGGGAGCTGTTTTTT.

This chain joins TRBV19 and TRBJ1-5; D ambiguous. The germline CDR1 and CDR2 sequences are LNHDA and SQIVND (reference sequence). The CDR3 contains 15 residues. Trimming took off 3 bases at V and 3 bases at J, with 12 bases between the two ends. CDR3 coding DNA: TGTGCCAGTAGTATCGAGGGAAGGGACAATCAGCCCCAGCATTTT. Its protein is CASSIEGRDNQPQHF.

The genes are TRBV2 and TRBJ2-5, with TRBD2 matching over 7 bases. CDR1 SNHLY and CDR2 FYNNEI come from the germline V gene. With V trimmed by 7 bases and J by 5 bases, 10 bases remained unmatched. The CDR3 spans 14 residues. The CDR3 spells CASTLLREGETQYF. In DNA, the CDR3 is TGTGCCAGCACCCTACTGAGGGAGGGGGAGACCCAGTACTTC.

The chain is built from TRBV9 and TRBJ1-1; D is perhaps TRBD1 (5 bases). Trimming cost V 3 bases and J 3 bases, with 15 bases left between them. This CDR3 is 15 amino acids long. CDR1 SGDLS and CDR2 YYNGEE come from the germline V gene. CDR3 region: CASSGGHTGDTEAFF. The CDR3 DNA follows: TGTGCCAGCAGCGGCGGACACACGGGGGACACTGAAGCTTTCTTT.

The chain joins TRBV4-3 to TRBJ1-1, with D perhaps matching TRBD1 (6 bases). Germline V CDR1 and CDR2: LGHNA, YSLEER. Trimming took 0 bases from V and 4 from J, leaving 15 bases between them. This CDR3 spans 16 amino acids. The CDR3 protein is CASSQDFKGGGTEAFF. The CDR3 nucleotides are TGCGCCAGCAGCCAAGACTTCAAAGGGGGGGGCACTGAAGCTTTCTTT.